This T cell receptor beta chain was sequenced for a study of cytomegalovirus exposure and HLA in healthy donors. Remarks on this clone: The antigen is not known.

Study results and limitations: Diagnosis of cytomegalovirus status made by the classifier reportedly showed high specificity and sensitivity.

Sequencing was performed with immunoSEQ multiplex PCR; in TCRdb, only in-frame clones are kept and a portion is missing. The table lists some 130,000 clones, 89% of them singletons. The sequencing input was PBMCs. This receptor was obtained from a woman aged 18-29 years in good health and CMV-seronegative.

CDR3 bases: TGTGCCAGTACCCTCGGTTTCGGGACAGATACGCAGTATTTT. The encoded protein is CASTLGFGTDTQYF. The genes are TRBV19 and TRBJ2-3; D is unresolved. Trimming shortened V by 7 bases and J by 3 bases, and 14 bases separated the two germline ends. CDR1 and CDR2 (germline): LNHDA, SQIVND (reference sequence). This CDR3 contains 14 residues.